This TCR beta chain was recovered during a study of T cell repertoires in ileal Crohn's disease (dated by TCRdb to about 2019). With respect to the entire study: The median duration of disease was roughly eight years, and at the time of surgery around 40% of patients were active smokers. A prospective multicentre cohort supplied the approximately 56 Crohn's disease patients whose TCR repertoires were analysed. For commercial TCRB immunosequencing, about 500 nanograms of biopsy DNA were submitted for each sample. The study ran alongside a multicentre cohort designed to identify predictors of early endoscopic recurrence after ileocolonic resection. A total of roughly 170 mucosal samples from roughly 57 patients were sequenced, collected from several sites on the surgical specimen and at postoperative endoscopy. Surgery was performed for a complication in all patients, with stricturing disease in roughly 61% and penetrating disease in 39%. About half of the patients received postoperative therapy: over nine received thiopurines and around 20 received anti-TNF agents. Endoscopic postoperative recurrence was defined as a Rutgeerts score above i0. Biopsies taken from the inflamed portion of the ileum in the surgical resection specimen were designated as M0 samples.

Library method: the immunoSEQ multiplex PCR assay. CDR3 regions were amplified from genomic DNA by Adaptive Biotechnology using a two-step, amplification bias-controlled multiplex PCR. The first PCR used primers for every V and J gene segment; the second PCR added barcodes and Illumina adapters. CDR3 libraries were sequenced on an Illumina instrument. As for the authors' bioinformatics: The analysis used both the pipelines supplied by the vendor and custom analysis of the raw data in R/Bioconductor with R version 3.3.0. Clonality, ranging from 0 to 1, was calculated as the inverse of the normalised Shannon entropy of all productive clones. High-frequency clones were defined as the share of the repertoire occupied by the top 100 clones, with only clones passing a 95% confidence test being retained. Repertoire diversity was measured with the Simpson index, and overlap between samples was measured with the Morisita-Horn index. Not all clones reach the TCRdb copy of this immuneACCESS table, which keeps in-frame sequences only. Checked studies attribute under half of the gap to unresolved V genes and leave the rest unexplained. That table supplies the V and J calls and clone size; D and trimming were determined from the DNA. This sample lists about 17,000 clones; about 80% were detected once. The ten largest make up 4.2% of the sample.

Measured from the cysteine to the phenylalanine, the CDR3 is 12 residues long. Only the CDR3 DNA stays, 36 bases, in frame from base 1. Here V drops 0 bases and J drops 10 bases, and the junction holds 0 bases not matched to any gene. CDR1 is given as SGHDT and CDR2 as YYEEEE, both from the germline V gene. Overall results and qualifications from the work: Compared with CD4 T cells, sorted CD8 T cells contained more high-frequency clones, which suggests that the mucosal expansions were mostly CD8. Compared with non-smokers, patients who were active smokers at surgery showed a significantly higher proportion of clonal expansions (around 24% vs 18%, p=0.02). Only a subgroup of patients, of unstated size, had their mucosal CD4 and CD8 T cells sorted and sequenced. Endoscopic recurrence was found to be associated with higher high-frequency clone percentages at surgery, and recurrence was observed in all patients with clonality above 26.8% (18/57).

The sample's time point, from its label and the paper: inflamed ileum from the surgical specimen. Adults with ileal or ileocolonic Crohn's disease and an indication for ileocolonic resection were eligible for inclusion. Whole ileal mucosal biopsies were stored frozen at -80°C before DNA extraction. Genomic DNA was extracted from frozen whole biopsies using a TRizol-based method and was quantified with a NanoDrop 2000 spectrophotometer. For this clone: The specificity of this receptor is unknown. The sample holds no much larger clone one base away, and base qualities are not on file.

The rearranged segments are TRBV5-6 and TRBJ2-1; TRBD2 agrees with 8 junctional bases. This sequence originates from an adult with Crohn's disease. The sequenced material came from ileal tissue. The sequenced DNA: TGTGCCAGCAGCTTGGTAGCGGGGGAGCAGTTCTTC. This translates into CASSLVAGEQFF.